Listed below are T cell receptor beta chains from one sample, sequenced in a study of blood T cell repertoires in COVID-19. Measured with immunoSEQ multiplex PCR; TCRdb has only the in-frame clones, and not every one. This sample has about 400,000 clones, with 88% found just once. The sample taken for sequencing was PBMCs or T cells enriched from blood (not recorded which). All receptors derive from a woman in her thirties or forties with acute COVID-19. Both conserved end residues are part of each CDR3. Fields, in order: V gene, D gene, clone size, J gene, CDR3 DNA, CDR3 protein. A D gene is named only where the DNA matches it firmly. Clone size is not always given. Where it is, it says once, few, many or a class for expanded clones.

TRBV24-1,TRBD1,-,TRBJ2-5,TGTGCCACCAGTGATGGCGGACAGGGCGAGAGAGAGACCCAGTACTTC,CATSDGGQGERETQYF
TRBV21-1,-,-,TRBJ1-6,TGTGCCAGCAGACAGAGTTATAATTCACCCCTCCACTTT,CASRQSYNSPLHF
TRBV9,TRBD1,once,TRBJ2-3,TGTGCCAGCAGTGTCCGGGACAGGGGGATCACAGATACGCAGTATTTT,CASSVRDRGITDTQYF
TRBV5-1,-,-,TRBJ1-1,TGCGCCAGCAGCTTGGGTCCGGGTATGAACACTGAAGCTTTCTTT,CASSLGPGMNTEAFF
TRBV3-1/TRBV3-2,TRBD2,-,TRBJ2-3,TGTGCCAGCAGCCAACCTGGACTAGCGGGGGGGATAGATACGCAGTATTTT,CASSQPGLAGGIDTQYF
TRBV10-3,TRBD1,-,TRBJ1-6,TGTGCCATCAGTGAGTCTGGACAGGGGGATTCACCCCTCCACTTT,CAISESGQGDSPLHF
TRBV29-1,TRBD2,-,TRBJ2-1,TGCAGCGTCGCCGCCATAGCGGGGGGGAACAATGAGCAGTTCTTC,CSVAAIAGGNNEQFF
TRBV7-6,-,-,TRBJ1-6,TGTGCCAGCAGTACGGGACAAGTCAATTCACCCCTCCACTTT,CASSTGQVNSPLHF
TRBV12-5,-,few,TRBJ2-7,TGTGCTAGTGGTTTTGTGAGGCCTGACAGCTCCTACGAGCAGTACTTC,CASGFVRPDSSYEQYF
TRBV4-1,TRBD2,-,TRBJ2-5,TGCGCCAGCAGCCCCGCGGGGGACGCCCCCCCACCAGAGACCCAGTACTTC,CASSPAGDAPPPETQYF
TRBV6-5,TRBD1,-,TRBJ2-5,TGTGCCAGCAGTCGACAGGGCGAGGGGACCCAGTACTTC,CASSRQGEGTQYF
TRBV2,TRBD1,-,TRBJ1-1,TGTGCCAGCAGGGACAGGGGCGCGTACACTGAAGCTTTCTTT,CASRDRGAYTEAFF
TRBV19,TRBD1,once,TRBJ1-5,TGTGCCAGTCGCGCGTCCGTGGACAGGGGGCGCGTAAAAGGAAATCAGCCCCAGCATTTT,CASRASVDRGRVKGNQPQHF
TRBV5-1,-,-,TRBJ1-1,TGCGCCAGCAGCTTGGCGACAGCGAACACTGAAGCTTTCTTT,CASSLATANTEAFF
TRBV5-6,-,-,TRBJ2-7,TGTGCCAGCAGCTGGGGCACGGAGCGCGAGCAGTACTTC,CASSWGTEREQYF
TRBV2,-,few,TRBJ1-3,TGTGCCAGCAGGCAGGGGAACTCTGGAAACACCATATATTTT,CASRQGNSGNTIYF
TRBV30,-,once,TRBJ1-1,TGTGCCTGGAAGCCCCCGGCATCCGACAGCACTGAAGCTTTCTTT,CAWKPPASDSTEAFF
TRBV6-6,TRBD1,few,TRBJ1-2,TGTGCCAGCAGTCCAATTACAGGGGTAACTACGAACTATGGCTACACCTTC,CASSPITGVTTNYGYTF
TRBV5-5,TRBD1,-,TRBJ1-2,TGTGCCAGCAGCTGGGACAGGGGTAACACCTTC,CASSWDRGNTF
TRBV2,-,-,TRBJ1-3,TGTGCCAGCAGTGAAGCGCTCACCCCCTGGGGGGTCGACTCTGGAAACACCATATATTTT,CASSEALTPWGVDSGNTIYF
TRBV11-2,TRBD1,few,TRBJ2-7,TGTGCCAGCAGCACAACCCCGGGACAGGCCTTCGACGAGCAGTACTTC,CASSTTPGQAFDEQYF
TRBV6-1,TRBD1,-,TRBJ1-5,TGTGCCAGCAGTAAACGGACAGGGGGCAATCAGCCCCAGCATTTT,CASSKRTGGNQPQHF
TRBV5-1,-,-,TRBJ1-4,TGCGCCAGCAGCTTCCCAGGGGCAGATGAAAAACTGTTTTTT,CASSFPGADEKLFF
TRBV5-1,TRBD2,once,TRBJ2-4,TGCGCCAGCAGCTTGGGCGGGGGGGCCGTCAAAAACATTCAGTACTTC,CASSLGGGAVKNIQYF
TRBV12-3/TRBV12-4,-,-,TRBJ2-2,TGTGCCAGCGCCACTAGACGTACCGGGGAGCTGTTTTTT,CASATRRTGELFF
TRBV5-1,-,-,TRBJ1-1,TGCGCCAGCAGCTTGATACGGAGGGGAACTGAAGCTTTCTTT,CASSLIRRGTEAFF
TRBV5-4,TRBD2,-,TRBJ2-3,TGTGCCAGCAGCTCCCCAGCGGGGGGGAGGGATACGCAGTATTTT,CASSSPAGGRDTQYF
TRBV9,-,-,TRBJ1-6,TGTGCCAGCAGCGTGGAGGGAAGCCGAGGTTCACCCCTCCACTTT,CASSVEGSRGSPLHF
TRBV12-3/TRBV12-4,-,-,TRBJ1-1,TGTGCCACCGGGACTTCCAGCGGGGCTTTCTTT,CATGTSSGAFF
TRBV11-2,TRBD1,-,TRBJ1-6,TGTGCCAGCAGCTCTGACAGGGTCGCGGATTCACCCCTCCACTTT,CASSSDRVADSPLHF
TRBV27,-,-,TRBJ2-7,TGTGCCAGCAGTTTAGGGGCAGCGTTACCCTCCTACGAGCAGTACTTC,CASSLGAALPSYEQYF
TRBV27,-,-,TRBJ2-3,TGTGCCAGCAGTTGGGGGCAGCTAGACCTCACAGATACGCAGTATTTT,CASSWGQLDLTDTQYF
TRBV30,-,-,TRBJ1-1,TGTGCCTGGAGTGTAAGCACGGGAAACACTGAAGCTTTCTTT,CAWSVSTGNTEAFF
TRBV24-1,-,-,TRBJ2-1,TGTGCCACCAGTGAGCCCGGGAATCGCGATGAGCAGTTCTTC,CATSEPGNRDEQFF
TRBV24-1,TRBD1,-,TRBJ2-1,TGTGCCACCAGTCCCCGGCCGGGACAGGGAGACAATGAGCAGTTCTTC,CATSPRPGQGDNEQFF
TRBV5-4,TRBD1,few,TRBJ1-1,TGTGCCAGCAGACAGGGGGGCACTGAAGCTTTCTTT,CASRQGGTEAFF
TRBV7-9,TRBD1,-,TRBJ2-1,TGTGCCAGCAGCACCCGGACAGGGACCCGCCAGCCACCCTACAATGAGCAGTTCTTC,CASSTRTGTRQPPYNEQFF
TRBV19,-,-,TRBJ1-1,TGTGCCAGTAGCCCGAGGGCGGGCGTGGGTGTGGACACTGAAGCTTTCTTT,CASSPRAGVGVDTEAFF
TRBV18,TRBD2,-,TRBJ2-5,TGTGCCAGCTCACCACAGTGGACTAGCGGGGGGGCCTGGGAGACCCAGTACTTC,CASSPQWTSGGAWETQYF
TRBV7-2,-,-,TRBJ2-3,TGTGCCAGCAGCCCCCACTTGAGGGCCACAGATACGCAGTATTTT,CASSPHLRATDTQYF
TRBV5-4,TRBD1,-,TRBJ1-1,TGTGCCAGCAGCTTGGAGAGCCAGGGGGCATCAGCTTTCTTT,CASSLESQGASAFF